A selection of T cell receptor beta chains follows, all from one sample in a study of cytomegalovirus exposure and HLA in healthy donors. The method was immunoSEQ multiplex PCR; TCRdb's version includes in-frame clones alone and lacks a portion of them. The sample has 100,000 to 150,000 clones; around two thirds are singletons. Sequencing used PBMCs. The source of these receptors is a human donor in good health. CDR3s leave out the opening cysteine and the closing phenylalanine or tryptophan. Not all rows give a size; the values are once, few, many and, for expanded clones, a class.

v_gene: TRBV7-8
len: 13
abundance: few
j_gene: TRBJ2-7
CDR3aa: ASSLLAGGPDEQY

v_gene: TRBV4-3
len: 13
abundance: -
j_gene: TRBJ1-1
CDR3aa: ASSQDIAAGTEAF

v_gene: TRBV29-1
len: 11
abundance: -
j_gene: TRBJ2-1
CDR3aa: SVGGLAGGEQF

v_gene: TRBV7-9
len: 13
abundance: -
j_gene: TRBJ1-2
CDR3aa: ASSLAGQGLYGYT

v_gene: TRBV6-5
len: 12
abundance: -
j_gene: TRBJ1-3
CDR3aa: ASSRGTLGNTIY

v_gene: TRBV7-9
len: 12
abundance: few
j_gene: TRBJ2-3
CDR3aa: ASSWTGGTDTQY

v_gene: TRBV15
len: 14
abundance: -
j_gene: -
CDR3aa: ATSRDRGGRAYEQY

v_gene: TRBV9
len: 15
abundance: few
j_gene: TRBJ2-6
CDR3aa: ASSVGQVVSGANVLT

v_gene: TRBV18
len: 14
abundance: -
j_gene: TRBJ2-6
CDR3aa: ASSPPDRAGANVLT

v_gene: TRBV6-1
len: 12
abundance: few
j_gene: TRBJ1-5
CDR3aa: ASTWAYSNQPQH

v_gene: TRBV27
len: 13
abundance: -
j_gene: TRBJ2-3
CDR3aa: ASSFQRGTTDTQY

v_gene: TRBV7-2
len: 15
abundance: -
j_gene: TRBJ2-3
CDR3aa: ASSRRTFAGPTDTQY

v_gene: TRBV4-3
len: 12
abundance: -
j_gene: TRBJ1-2
CDR3aa: ASSQEGRNYGYT

v_gene: TRBV11-2
len: 13
abundance: -
j_gene: -
CDR3aa: ASSLNRASSYEQY

v_gene: TRBV27
len: 15
abundance: -
j_gene: TRBJ1-5
CDR3aa: ASSHTWGQDSNQPQH

v_gene: TRBV4-2
len: 17
abundance: -
j_gene: TRBJ1-2
CDR3aa: ASSQGGGRDRGSDYGYT

v_gene: TRBV7-9
len: 12
abundance: -
j_gene: TRBJ2-1
CDR3aa: ASSPDRDRGQQF

v_gene: TRBV28
len: 13
abundance: -
j_gene: TRBJ2-3
CDR3aa: ATSPQGRSTDTQY

v_gene: TRBV5-1
len: 11
abundance: -
j_gene: TRBJ2-5
CDR3aa: ASATGGRLTQY

v_gene: TRBV25-1
len: 14
abundance: once
j_gene: TRBJ1-1
CDR3aa: ASSRTGGQGLTEAF

v_gene: TRBV7-8
len: 16
abundance: -
j_gene: TRBJ2-7
CDR3aa: ASTRTSGSSGYPFEQY

v_gene: TRBV2
len: 10
abundance: few
j_gene: TRBJ2-3
CDR3aa: ASSSGGNTQY

v_gene: TRBV7-9
len: 11
abundance: once
j_gene: TRBJ1-2
CDR3aa: SSSLTGGDGYT

v_gene: TRBV6-1
len: 17
abundance: -
j_gene: TRBJ2-4
CDR3aa: ASSEIRWRGGLSKNIQY

v_gene: TRBV29-1
len: 11
abundance: -
j_gene: TRBJ1-5
CDR3aa: SVGGGSDQPQH

v_gene: TRBV5-1
len: 10
abundance: -
j_gene: TRBJ2-7
CDR3aa: ASSPGSYEQY

v_gene: TRBV15
len: 14
abundance: few
j_gene: TRBJ2-7
CDR3aa: ATSRDRGGRAYEQY

v_gene: TRBV6-5
len: 13
abundance: -
j_gene: TRBJ1-5
CDR3aa: ASRFSGQRDQPQH

v_gene: TRBV2
len: 17
abundance: -
j_gene: TRBJ2-6
CDR3aa: ASSRKSGTGAGGANVLT

v_gene: TRBV5-4
len: 13
abundance: -
j_gene: TRBJ2-2
CDR3aa: ASSSGTARTGELF

v_gene: TRBV19
len: 10
abundance: -
j_gene: TRBJ2-3
CDR3aa: ASSPPRDTQY

v_gene: TRBV7-8
len: 12
abundance: -
j_gene: TRBJ2-5
CDR3aa: ASSLLAGEETQY

v_gene: TRBV11-2
len: 15
abundance: -
j_gene: TRBJ2-5
CDR3aa: ASSLNPGDYLWETQY

v_gene: TRBV29-1
len: 14
abundance: -
j_gene: TRBJ2-5
CDR3aa: SVEEAGGPRLETQY

v_gene: TRBV27
len: 14
abundance: -
j_gene: TRBJ2-1
CDR3aa: ASSLIGSPIYNEQF

v_gene: TRBV9
len: 13
abundance: -
j_gene: TRBJ2-7
CDR3aa: ASSRSGQGSYEQY

v_gene: TRBV10-3
len: 13
abundance: -
j_gene: TRBJ2-5
CDR3aa: AISSPMAAQETQY

v_gene: TRBV19
len: 12
abundance: few
j_gene: TRBJ2-2
CDR3aa: ASRYVGAPGELF

v_gene: TRBV19
len: 12
abundance: -
j_gene: TRBJ2-5
CDR3aa: ASSTGPLQETQY

v_gene: TRBV7-3
len: 15
abundance: -
j_gene: TRBJ2-3
CDR3aa: ASSLTLAGASTDTQY

v_gene: TRBV6-5
len: 14
abundance: -
j_gene: -
CDR3aa: ASSYGVAGGPYEQY

v_gene: TRBV5-1
len: 10
abundance: few
j_gene: TRBJ2-4
CDR3aa: ASSLSRDIQY

v_gene: TRBV27
len: 11
abundance: -
j_gene: TRBJ2-3
CDR3aa: ASSGAHTDTQY

v_gene: TRBV7-2
len: 11
abundance: -
j_gene: TRBJ1-6
CDR3aa: ASSFGQGAPLH

v_gene: TRBV7-9
len: 12
abundance: once
j_gene: TRBJ1-1
CDR3aa: SSSAYTGNTEAF

v_gene: TRBV6-4
len: 13
abundance: -
j_gene: TRBJ2-3
CDR3aa: ASSVLAGGPDTQY

v_gene: TRBV7-9
len: 11
abundance: -
j_gene: TRBJ1-2
CDR3aa: SSSLGTVYGYT

v_gene: TRBV23-1
len: 13
abundance: -
j_gene: TRBJ2-3
CDR3aa: ASTVGGRNPDTQY

v_gene: TRBV7-2
len: 14
abundance: -
j_gene: TRBJ2-1
CDR3aa: ASSLTGASGPNEQF

v_gene: TRBV7-9
len: 9
abundance: -
j_gene: TRBJ2-5
CDR3aa: ASSSGETQY

v_gene: TRBV2
len: 11
abundance: -
j_gene: TRBJ1-2
CDR3aa: ASTPTPNYGYT

v_gene: TRBV6-6
len: 11
abundance: -
j_gene: -
CDR3aa: ASSYSRDYEQY

v_gene: TRBV15
len: 14
abundance: few
j_gene: TRBJ2-3
CDR3aa: ATSKGGGRAPDTQY

v_gene: TRBV10-3
len: 13
abundance: few
j_gene: TRBJ1-5
CDR3aa: AISGGTGADQPQH

v_gene: TRBV14
len: 14
abundance: -
j_gene: TRBJ2-7
CDR3aa: ASSQLAGDEAYEQY

v_gene: TRBV5-1
len: 12
abundance: once
j_gene: TRBJ2-3
CDR3aa: ASSLARQSDTQY

v_gene: TRBV7-3
len: 11
abundance: few
j_gene: TRBJ2-5
CDR3aa: ASSSSSRETQY

v_gene: TRBV29-1
len: 11
abundance: once
j_gene: TRBJ2-7
CDR3aa: SVRGRSSGEQY